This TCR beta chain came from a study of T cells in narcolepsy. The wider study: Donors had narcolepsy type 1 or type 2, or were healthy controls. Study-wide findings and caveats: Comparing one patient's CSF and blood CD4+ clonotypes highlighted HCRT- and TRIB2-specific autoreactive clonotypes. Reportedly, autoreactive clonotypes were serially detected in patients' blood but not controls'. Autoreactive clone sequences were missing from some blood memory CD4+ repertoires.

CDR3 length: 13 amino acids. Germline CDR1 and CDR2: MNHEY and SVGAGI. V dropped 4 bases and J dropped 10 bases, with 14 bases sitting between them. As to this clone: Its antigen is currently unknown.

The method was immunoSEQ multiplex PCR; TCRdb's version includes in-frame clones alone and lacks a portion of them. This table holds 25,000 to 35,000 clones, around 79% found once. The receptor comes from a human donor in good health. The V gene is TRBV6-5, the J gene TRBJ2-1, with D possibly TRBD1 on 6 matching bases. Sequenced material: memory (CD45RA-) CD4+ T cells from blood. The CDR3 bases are TGTGCCAGCAGTTCCCGGACAGAACGAGAGCAGTTCTTC. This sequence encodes CASSSRTEREQFF.